These 15 T cell receptor beta chains share one sample of origin, sequenced in a study of spatial heterogeneity in lung cancer. TCRdb reprocessed the 5' RACE reads via MiXCR and lists one record per CDR3 protein. The sample holds about 8,600 distinct CDR3 sequences; 4% to 5.5% are singletons and the top ten take 25% to 35%. The time point was: sample taken at primary tumor resection. The source was PBMCs, collected at surgery. These receptors all come from a male donor with early-stage non-small cell lung cancer.

This clonotype is termed medium-sized. This sequence joins TRBV6-2 or TRBV6-3 and TRBJ1-6; D may be TRBD1 (5 bases). V shed 4 bases and J shed 9 bases, with 13 bases lying between them. The V gene's germline CDR1 is MNHEY and CDR2 SVGEGT. This CDR3 contains 14 residues. The CDR3 nucleotides are TGTGCCAGCAGTTTATCCAGGGTCGGTTCACCCCTCCACTTT. Translated, it gives CASSLSRVGSPLHF.

This clonotype was seen at least ten times. V is TRBV29-1 and J is TRBJ2-1; 8 bases align to TRBD2. The J segment lost 8 bases and the V segment lost 7 bases, leaving 13 bases of the junction unmatched. The CDR3 runs to 14 residues. In germline, CDR1 is SQVTM, CDR2 ANQGSEA. The CDR3 sequence: CSGAYGGASDEQFF. CDR3 DNA: TGCAGCGGGGCCTACGGGGGGGCCAGCGATGAGCAGTTCTTC.

This clonotype was counted many times. The V and J genes are TRBV27 and TRBJ2-5, with 8 bases aligning to TRBD1. The CDR3 runs to 15 residues. J was trimmed by 5 bases and V by 5 bases; bases with no gene match: 10. The germline V gene encodes CDR1 MNHEY and CDR2 SMNVEV (reference sequence). The CDR3 loop is CASSPAPDRGETQYF. The CDR3 bases are TGTGCCAGCAGTCCAGCACCCGACAGGGGCGAGACCCAGTACTTC.

This clonotype appeared a few times. The chain joins TRBV12-3 or TRBV12-4 to TRBJ2-3, with 10 bases fitting TRBD2. The CDR3 loop spans 16 amino acids. Unmatched junction bases numbered 6, after V lost 4 bases and J lost 2 bases. The CDR3 loop reads CASSSPSGGDTDTQYF. CDR3 bases: TGTGCCAGCAGTTCACCTAGCGGGGGAGACACAGATACGCAGTATTTT.

This clonotype was detected ten times or more. V is TRBV27 and J is TRBJ2-6, with TRBD1 matching over 9 bases. Germline V gene lookup returns CDR1 MNHEY and CDR2 SMNVEV (reference sequence). V was pared by 8 bases and J by 2 bases, with 10 bases of the junction left unmatched. This CDR3 comprises 17 residues. The CDR3 nucleotides are TGTGCCAGCGGTCCCGGGACAGGGATGCCTGGGGCCAACGTCCTGACTTTC. It encodes CASGPGTGMPGANVLTF. Complete variable domain (other parts from reference TRBV27 and TRBJ2-6): EAQVTQNPRYLITVTGKKLTVTCSQNMNHEYMSWYRQDPGLGLRQIYYSMNVEVTDKGDVPEGYKVSRKEKRNFPLILESPSPNQTSLYFCASGPGTGMPGANVLTFGAGSRLTVL.

Ten or more counts support this clonotype. V gene TRBV4-3 combines with J gene TRBJ2-5, with D tentatively TRBD1 (5 bases). Trimming took 0 bases from V and 1 from J, leaving 12 bases between them. The germline CDR1 and CDR2 sequences are LGHNA and YSLEER. The CDR3 is 16 residues long. CDR3 loop: CASSQDPRALQETQYF. The CDR3 region has the DNA TGCGCCAGCAGCCAAGATCCCAGGGCCCTCCAAGAGACCCAGTACTTC.

This clonotype has a handful of counts. This chain links TRBV6-5 with TRBJ1-3; TRBD1 matches at 7 bases. The CDR3 runs to 14 residues. V lost 5 bases to trimming and J lost 4 bases; unmatched junction nucleotides: 5. Germline CDR1 is MNHEY and CDR2 is SVGAGI. Written as DNA, the CDR3 is TGTGCCAGCAGTCGACCAGGGGGAGGAAACACCATATATTTT. Its translation: CASSRPGGGNTIYF.

This clonotype came up many times. The CDR3 region is CSVETTVGNEQYF. In nucleotides, the CDR3 is TGCAGCGTTGAAACGACAGTAGGGAACGAGCAGTACTTC. The J gene is TRBJ2-7, the V gene TRBV29-1; D is possibly TRBD1 (5 bases). The V gene's germline CDR1 is SQVTM and CDR2 ANQGSEA. The CDR3 length is 13 residues. V lost 2 bases and J 5 bases, leaving 13 bases between the germline ends.

Ten or more counts support this clonotype. The chain recombines TRBV4-1 with TRBJ2-1; unclear D gene. The CDR3 totals 14 residues. Germline V gives CDR1 MGHRA, CDR2 YSYEKL. V gave up 2 bases and J gave up 6 bases, with 11 bases separating them. CDR3 protein: CASSQLTGSNEQFF. The DNA for the CDR3 is TGCGCCAGCAGCCAATTGACGGGTAGCAATGAGCAGTTCTTC.

At least ten counts were recorded for this clonotype. The chain recombines TRBV9 with TRBJ2-7; D remains unclear. Trimming removed 1 base at V and 3 bases at J, with 8 bases between. In germline, CDR1 is SGDLS, CDR2 YYNGEE. CDR3 length equals 13 residues. The CDR3 spells CASSVNPDYEQYF. The CDR3 region has the DNA TGTGCCAGCAGCGTAAATCCGGACTACGAGCAGTACTTC.

The rearrangement joins TRBV14 to TRBJ1-2, with D maybe TRBD1 (6 bases). Germline V CDR1 and CDR2: SGHDN, FVKESK. The ends were cut back, 4 bases at V and 5 bases at J, with 17 bases in the middle. The CDR3 totals 15 residues. CDR3 region: CASSPGAAAGYGYTF. CDR3 in DNA: TGTGCCAGCAGCCCAGGGGCAGCGGCAGGGTATGGCTACACCTTC.

In its sample, this clonotype was seen many times. The rearrangement links TRBV20-1 to TRBJ2-1, with D unresolved. In germline, CDR1 is DFQATT, CDR2 SNEGSKA (reference sequence). The CDR3 contains 17 residues. Deletions cut 3 bases from V and 0 bases from J, with 18 bases between. The CDR3 loop reads CSARVLRSSDSYNEQFF. The DNA for the CDR3 is TGCAGTGCTAGGGTTCTGCGCTCATCCGACTCCTACAATGAGCAGTTCTTC.

This clonotype is medium-sized in the sample. V and J are TRBV5-5 and TRBJ2-5, with 7 bases that match TRBD1. The V gene end was trimmed by 2 bases and the J gene end by 3 bases; junction bases not matched to a gene: 1. The CDR3 spans 13 residues. Germline lookup yields CDR1 SGHKS and CDR2 YYEKEE (reference sequence). CDR3 DNA sequence: TGTGCCAGCAGCTTCGACAGGGAAGAGACCCAGTACTTC. This codes for CASSFDREETQYF. Based on the CDR3 plus reference TRBV5-5 and TRBJ2-5, the full variable domain is DAGVTQSPTHLIKTRGQQVTLRCSPISGHKSVSWYQQVLGQGPQFIFQYYEKEERGRGNFPDRFSARQFPNYSSELNVNALLLGDSALYLCASSFDREETQYFGPGTRLLVL.

This clonotype was observed many times. The chain employs TRBV7-2 and TRBJ2-5, with D perhaps matching TRBD1 (6 bases). The CDR3 runs 15 residues. Germline CDR1 and CDR2: SGHTA and FQGNSA. Between the trimmed V and J ends, which lost 7 bases and 5 bases, there was a span of 20 bases. The DNA for the CDR3 is TGTGCCAGCACCCCCCAGGGGCTAGCCGGGGAGACCCAGTACTTC. Amino acid sequence: CASTPQGLAGETQYF.

This clonotype was counted at least ten times. V usage is TRBV30 and J usage is TRBJ2-7, with a possible D match to TRBD1 (5 bases). The germline V gene has CDR1 GTSNPN and CDR2 SVGIG (reference sequence). The CDR3 contains 15 residues. Trimming took off 2 bases at V and 3 bases at J, with 17 bases between the two ends. CDR3 nucleotide sequence: TGTGCCTGGAGTACAGGTCTGTGGCAACACTACGAGCAGTACTTC. It specifies CAWSTGLWQHYEQYF.